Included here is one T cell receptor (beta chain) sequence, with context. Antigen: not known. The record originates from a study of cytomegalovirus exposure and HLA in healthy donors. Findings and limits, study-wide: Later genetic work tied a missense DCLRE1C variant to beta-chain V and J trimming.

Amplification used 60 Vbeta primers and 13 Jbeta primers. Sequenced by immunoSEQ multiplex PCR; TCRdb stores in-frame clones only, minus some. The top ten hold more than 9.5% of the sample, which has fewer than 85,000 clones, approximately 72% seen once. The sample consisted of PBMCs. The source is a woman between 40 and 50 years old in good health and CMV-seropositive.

The chain's CDR3 is CASSIEAGGEKLFF. The DNA for the CDR3 is TGTGCCAGCAGTATAGAAGCAGGGGGTGAAAAACTGTTTTTT. The chain carries TRBV11-2 and TRBJ1-4; 7 nucleotides line up with TRBD1. This CDR3 contains 14 residues. The V gene's germline CDR1 is SGHAT and CDR2 FQNNGV. V was clipped by 6 bases and J by 7 bases; unmatched bases: 8.